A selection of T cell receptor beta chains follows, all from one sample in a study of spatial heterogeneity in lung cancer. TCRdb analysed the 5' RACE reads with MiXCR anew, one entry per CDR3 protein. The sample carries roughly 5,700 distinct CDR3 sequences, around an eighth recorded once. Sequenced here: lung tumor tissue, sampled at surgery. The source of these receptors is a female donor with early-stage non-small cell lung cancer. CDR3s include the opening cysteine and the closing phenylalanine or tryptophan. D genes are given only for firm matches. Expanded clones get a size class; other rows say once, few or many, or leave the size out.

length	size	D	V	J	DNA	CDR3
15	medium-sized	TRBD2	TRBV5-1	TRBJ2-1	TGCGCCAGCAGCTTGGAGGGACTAGCGGGAGTATGGCAGTTCTTC	CASSLEGLAGVWQFF
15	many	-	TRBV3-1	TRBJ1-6	TGTGCCAGCAGTCCGACGGGAGGCTATAATTCACCCCTCCACTTT	CASSPTGGYNSPLHF
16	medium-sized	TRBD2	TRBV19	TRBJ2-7	TGTGCCAGTAGTACAGCCGGGACTAGCGAGGCCTACGAGCAGTACTTC	CASSTAGTSEAYEQYF
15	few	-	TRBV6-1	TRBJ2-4	TGTGCCAGCAGTGAATTGTTGGGGGCCAAAAACATTCAGTACTTC	CASSELLGAKNIQYF
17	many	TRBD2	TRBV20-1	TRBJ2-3	TGCAGTGCTAGAGATTGGGGCATAAGCGGGAGGGCAGATACGCAGTATTTT	CSARDWGISGRADTQYF
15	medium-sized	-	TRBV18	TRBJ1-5	TGTGCCAGCTCACCGAAGCCACACAGCAATCAGCCCCAGCATTTT	CASSPKPHSNQPQHF
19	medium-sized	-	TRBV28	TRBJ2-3	TGTGCCAGCAGTCGAGGGGGGGCTCTACTAGCGTATAGCACAGATACGCAGTATTTT	CASSRGGALLAYSTDTQYF
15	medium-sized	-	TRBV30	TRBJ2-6	TGTGCCTGGAGTTACGGCAGGGCTGGGGCCAACGTCCTGACTTTC	CAWSYGRAGANVLTF
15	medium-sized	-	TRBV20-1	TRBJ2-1	TGCAGTTCGACGACCCCAGGGGAAGGCTACAATGAGCAGTTCTTC	CSSTTPGEGYNEQFF
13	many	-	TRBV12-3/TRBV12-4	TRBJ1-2	TGTGCCAGCAGTAGGGACACCCTCTATGGCTACACCTTC	CASSRDTLYGYTF
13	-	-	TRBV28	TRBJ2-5	TGTGCCAGCGGGGGGCAGCCACAAGAGACCCAGTACTTC	CASGGQPQETQYF
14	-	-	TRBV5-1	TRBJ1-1	TGCGCCAGCAGCCAACTGCCCCGAGGGACTGAAGCTTTCTTT	CASSQLPRGTEAFF
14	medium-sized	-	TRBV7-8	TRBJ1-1	TGTGCCAGCAGCTTAGCGCAGGGTGGGACTGAAGCTTTCTTT	CASSLAQGGTEAFF
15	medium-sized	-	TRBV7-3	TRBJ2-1	TGTGCCAGCAGCTTAAACGGGGCCTCCTACAATGAGCAGTTCTTC	CASSLNGASYNEQFF
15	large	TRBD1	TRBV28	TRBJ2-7	TGTGCCAGCAGTCCTAGGACAGGGAACTTCTACGAGCAGTACTTC	CASSPRTGNFYEQYF
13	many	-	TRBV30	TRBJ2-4	TGTGCCTGCTATGGAATCGCCAAAAACATTCAGTACTTC	CACYGIAKNIQYF
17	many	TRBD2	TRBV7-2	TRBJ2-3	TGTGCCAGCAGCTTAGGTTCGGGACTAGCGGGCACAGATACGCAGTATTTT	CASSLGSGLAGTDTQYF
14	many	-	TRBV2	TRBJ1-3	TGTGCCAGCAGTTCCGGGAGTTCTGGAAACACCATATATTTT	CASSSGSSGNTIYF
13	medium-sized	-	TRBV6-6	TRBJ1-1	TGTGCCAGTTCCCGCGGGAGCGGAATAGAAGCTTTCTTT	CASSRGSGIEAFF
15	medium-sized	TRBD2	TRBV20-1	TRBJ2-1	TGCAGTGCTAGGAACCACTTCGGGACTAGCGATGAGCAGTTCTTC	CSARNHFGTSDEQFF
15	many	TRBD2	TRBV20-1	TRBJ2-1	TGCAGTGCTAGAGATGGGGGGACTACCTACAATGAGCAGTTCTTC	CSARDGGTTYNEQFF
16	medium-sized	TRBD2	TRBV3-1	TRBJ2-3	TGTGCCAGCAGCCAAGATCCTAGCGGAGCGACAGATACGCAGTATTTT	CASSQDPSGATDTQYF
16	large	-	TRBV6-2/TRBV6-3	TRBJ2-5	TGTGCCAGCAGCTACTATCCGGGACGGGGTGCTGAGACCCAGTACTTC	CASSYYPGRGAETQYF
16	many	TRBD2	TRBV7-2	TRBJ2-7	TGTGCCAGCAGCTCACCTGGACTAGCGGGGTCCTACGAGCAGTACTTC	CASSSPGLAGSYEQYF
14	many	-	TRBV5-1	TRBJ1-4	TGCGCCAGCAGCTACCGGGGGGCCCCTGAGGAACTGTTTTTT	CASSYRGAPEELFF
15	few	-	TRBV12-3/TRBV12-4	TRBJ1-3	TGTGCCAGCAGCTTCCAGAGGGGGATTGGAAACACCATATATTTT	CASSFQRGIGNTIYF
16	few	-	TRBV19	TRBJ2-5	TGTGCCAGGACACAAGTTCCGGCAGGGGTGTCAGAGACCCAGTACTTC	CARTQVPAGVSETQYF
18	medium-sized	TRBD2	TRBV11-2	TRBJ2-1	TGTGCCAGCAGCTTAGTGTTTCGACTAGCGGGAGGGTATGATGAGCAGTTCTTC	CASSLVFRLAGGYDEQFF
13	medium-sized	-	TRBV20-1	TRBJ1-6	TGCAGTGCTAGTACCGGGCCTAATTCACCCCTCCACTTT	CSASTGPNSPLHF
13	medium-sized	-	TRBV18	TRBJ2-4	TGTGCCAGCTCACCAAATTCCGAAAACATTCAGTACTTC	CASSPNSENIQYF
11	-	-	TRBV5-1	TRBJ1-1	TGCGCCAGCAGCTTGAACACTGAAGCTTTCTTT	CASSLNTEAFF
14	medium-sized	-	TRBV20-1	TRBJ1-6	TGCAGTGCTAGGACTGGACGATATAATTCACCCCTCCACTTT	CSARTGRYNSPLHF
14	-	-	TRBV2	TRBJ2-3	TGTGCCAGCAGTGATGGTAACAGGCGAGATACGCAGTATTTT	CASSDGNRRDTQYF
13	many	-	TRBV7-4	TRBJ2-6	TGTGCCAGCAGGGGCTCTGGGGCCAACGTCCTGACTTTC	CASRGSGANVLTF
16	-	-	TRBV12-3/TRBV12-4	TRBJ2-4	TGTGCCAGCAGTTTAGAAAGGGCGAAAGCCAAAAACATTCAGTACTTC	CASSLERAKAKNIQYF
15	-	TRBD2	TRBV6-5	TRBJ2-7	TGTGCCAGCTCCTTAGGCGGGAGGAGCTCCTACGAGCAGTACTTC	CASSLGGRSSYEQYF
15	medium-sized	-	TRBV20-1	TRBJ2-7	TGCAGTGCTAGAGATCCACGATTGAGCTCCTACGAGCAGTACTTC	CSARDPRLSSYEQYF
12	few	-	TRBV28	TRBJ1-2	TGTGCCAGCGCAGGGGTTGGCTATGGCTACACCTTC	CASAGVGYGYTF
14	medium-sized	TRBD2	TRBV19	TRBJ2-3	TGTGCCGTCACTAGCGGGGCTAGCACAGATACGCAGTATTTT	CAVTSGASTDTQYF
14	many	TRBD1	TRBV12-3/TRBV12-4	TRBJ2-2	TGTGCCAGCAGGGGACAGGGATTCACCGGGGAGCTGTTTTTT	CASRGQGFTGELFF
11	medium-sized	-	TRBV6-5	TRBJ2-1	TGTGCCAGCCAACAGGGTATTGAGCAGTTCTTC	CASQQGIEQFF
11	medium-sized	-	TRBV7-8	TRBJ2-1	TGTGCCAGCAGCCCTGATGTCGAGCAGTTCTTC	CASSPDVEQFF
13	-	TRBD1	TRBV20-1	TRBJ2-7	TGCAGTGCCCTAAGGGACAGAAACTACGAGCAGTACTTC	CSALRDRNYEQYF
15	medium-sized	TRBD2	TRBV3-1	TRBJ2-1	TGTGCCAGCAGCCAAGACGTACCGGGACTAGCGGAGCAGTTCTTC	CASSQDVPGLAEQFF
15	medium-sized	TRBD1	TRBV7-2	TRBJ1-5	TGTGCCAGCAGCTATCGGGGACAGGGGTATCAGCCCCAGCATTTT	CASSYRGQGYQPQHF
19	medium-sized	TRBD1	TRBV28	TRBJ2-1	TGTGCCAGCAGACCATTTATGCGAGGGACAGGGGGCTCCTACAATGAGCAGTTCTTC	CASRPFMRGTGGSYNEQFF
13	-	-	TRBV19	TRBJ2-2	TGTGCCAGTAGTATATCCAGAACCGGGGAGCTGTTTTTT	CASSISRTGELFF
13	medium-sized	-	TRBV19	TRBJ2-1	TGTGCCAGTAGTACCGGGGAGTACAATGAGCAGTTCTTC	CASSTGEYNEQFF